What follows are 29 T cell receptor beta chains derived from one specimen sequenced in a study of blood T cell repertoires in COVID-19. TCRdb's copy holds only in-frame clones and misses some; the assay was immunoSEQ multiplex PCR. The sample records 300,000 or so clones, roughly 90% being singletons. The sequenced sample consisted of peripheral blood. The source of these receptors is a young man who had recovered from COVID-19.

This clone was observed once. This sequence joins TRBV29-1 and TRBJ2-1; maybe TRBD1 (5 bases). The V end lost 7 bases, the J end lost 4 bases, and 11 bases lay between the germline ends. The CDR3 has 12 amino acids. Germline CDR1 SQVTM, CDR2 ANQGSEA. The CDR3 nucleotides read TGCAGCGCCGCCCGACAGTACAATGAGCAGTTCTTC. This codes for CSAARQYNEQFF.

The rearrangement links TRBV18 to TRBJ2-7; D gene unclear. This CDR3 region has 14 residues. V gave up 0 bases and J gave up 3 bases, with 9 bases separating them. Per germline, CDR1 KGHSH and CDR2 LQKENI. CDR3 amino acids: CASSPPEAGYEQYF. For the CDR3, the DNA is TGTGCCAGCTCACCACCTGAGGCCGGCTACGAGCAGTACTTC.

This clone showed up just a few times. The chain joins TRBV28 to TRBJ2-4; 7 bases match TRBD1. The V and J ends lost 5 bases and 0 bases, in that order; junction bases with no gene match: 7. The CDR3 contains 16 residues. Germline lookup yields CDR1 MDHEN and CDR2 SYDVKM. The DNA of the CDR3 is TGTGCCAGCAGTACCCGACAGGGTCGAGCCAAAAACATTCAGTACTTC. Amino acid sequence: CASSTRQGRAKNIQYF. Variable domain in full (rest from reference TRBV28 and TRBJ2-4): DVKVTQSSRYLVKRTGEKVFLECVQDMDHENMFWYRQDPGLGLRLIYFSYDVKMKEKGDIPEGYSVSREKKERFSLILESASTNQTSMYLCASSTRQGRAKNIQYFGAGTRLSVL.

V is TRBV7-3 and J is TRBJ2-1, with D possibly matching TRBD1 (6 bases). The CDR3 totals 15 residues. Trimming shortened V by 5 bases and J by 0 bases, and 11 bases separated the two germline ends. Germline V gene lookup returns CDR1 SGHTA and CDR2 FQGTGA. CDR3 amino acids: CASSRGTYSYNEQFF. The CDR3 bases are TGTGCCAGCAGCCGAGGGACATACTCCTACAATGAGCAGTTCTTC.

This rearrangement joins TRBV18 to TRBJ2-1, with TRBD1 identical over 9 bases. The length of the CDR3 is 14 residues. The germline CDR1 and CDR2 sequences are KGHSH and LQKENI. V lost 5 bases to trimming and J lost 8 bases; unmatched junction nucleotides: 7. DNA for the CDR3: TGTGCCAGCTCAAGAAACAGGGGGCTCGATGAGCAGTTCTTC. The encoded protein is CASSRNRGLDEQFF.

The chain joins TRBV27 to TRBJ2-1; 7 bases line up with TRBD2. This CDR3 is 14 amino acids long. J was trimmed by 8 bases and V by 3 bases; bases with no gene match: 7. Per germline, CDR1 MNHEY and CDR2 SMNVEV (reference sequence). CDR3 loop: CASSFAGVGDEQFF. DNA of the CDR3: TGTGCCAGCAGTTTTGCGGGGGTAGGCGATGAGCAGTTCTTC.

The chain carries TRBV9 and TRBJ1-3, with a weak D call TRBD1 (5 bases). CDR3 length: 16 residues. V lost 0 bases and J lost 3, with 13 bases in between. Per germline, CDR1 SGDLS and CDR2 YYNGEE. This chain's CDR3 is CASSVDTGVSGNTIYF. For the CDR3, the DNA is TGTGCCAGCAGCGTAGATACGGGGGTCAGTGGAAACACCATATATTTT.

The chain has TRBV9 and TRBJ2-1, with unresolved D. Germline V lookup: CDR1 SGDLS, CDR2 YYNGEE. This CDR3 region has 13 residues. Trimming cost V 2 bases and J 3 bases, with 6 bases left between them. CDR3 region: CASSVSGYNEQFF. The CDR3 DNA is TGTGCCAGCAGCGTCAGTGGCTACAATGAGCAGTTCTTC. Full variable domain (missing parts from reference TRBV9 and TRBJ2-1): DSGVTQTPKHLITATGQRVTLRCSPRSGDLSVYWYQQSLDQGLQFLIQYYNGEERAKGNILERFSAQQFPDLHSELNLSSLELGDSALYFCASSVSGYNEQFFGPGTRLTVL.

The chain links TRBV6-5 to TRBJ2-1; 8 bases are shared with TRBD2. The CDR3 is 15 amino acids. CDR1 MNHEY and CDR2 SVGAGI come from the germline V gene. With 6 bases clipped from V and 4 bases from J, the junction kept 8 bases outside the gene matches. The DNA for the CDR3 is TGTGCCAGCAGCGGGGCGGGAGGTAAATACAATGAGCAGTTCTTC. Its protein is CASSGAGGKYNEQFF.

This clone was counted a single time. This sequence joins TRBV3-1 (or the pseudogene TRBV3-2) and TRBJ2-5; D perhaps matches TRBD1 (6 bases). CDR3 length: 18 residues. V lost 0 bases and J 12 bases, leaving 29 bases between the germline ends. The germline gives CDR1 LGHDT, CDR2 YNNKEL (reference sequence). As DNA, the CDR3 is TGTGCCAGCAGCCAAGAAGTCGAGAAGTACAGGGTTCTTTTTGGGGAGTACTTC. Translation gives CASSQEVEKYRVLFGEYF.

The CDR3, as DNA: TGTGCCAGCGGGGACAGGGGGAGGCACGAGCAGTACTTC. It yields the protein CASGDRGRHEQYF. The chain joins TRBV2 to TRBJ2-7, with 11 bases aligning to TRBD1. V was pared by 8 bases and J by 5 bases, with 5 bases of the junction left unmatched. The CDR3 is made up of 13 amino acids. Germline CDR1 is SNHLY and CDR2 is FYNNEI.

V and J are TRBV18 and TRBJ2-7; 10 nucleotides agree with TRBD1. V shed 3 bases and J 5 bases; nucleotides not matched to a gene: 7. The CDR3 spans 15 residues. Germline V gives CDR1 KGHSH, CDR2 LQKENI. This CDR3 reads CASSPSGTGVNEQYF. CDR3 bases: TGTGCCAGCTCACCCTCCGGGACAGGGGTGAACGAGCAGTACTTC.

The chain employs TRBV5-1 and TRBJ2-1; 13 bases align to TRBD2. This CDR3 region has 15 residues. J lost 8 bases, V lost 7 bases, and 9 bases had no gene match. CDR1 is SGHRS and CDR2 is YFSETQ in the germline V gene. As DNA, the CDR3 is TGCGCCAGCTCCAAGGGACTAGCGGGATCTGATGAGCAGTTCTTC. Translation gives CASSKGLAGSDEQFF. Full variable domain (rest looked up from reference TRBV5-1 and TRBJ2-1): KAGVTQTPRYLIKTRGQQVTLSCSPISGHRSVSWYQQTPGQGLQFLFEYFSETQRNKGNFPGRFSGRQFSNSRSEMNVSTLELGDSALYLCASSKGLAGSDEQFFGPGTRLTVL.

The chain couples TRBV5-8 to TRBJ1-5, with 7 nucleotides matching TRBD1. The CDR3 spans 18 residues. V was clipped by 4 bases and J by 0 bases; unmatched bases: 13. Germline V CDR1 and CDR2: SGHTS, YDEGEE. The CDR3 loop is CASSLMPGTDYSNQPQHF. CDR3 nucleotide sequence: TGTGCCAGCAGCCTTATGCCCGGGACAGATTATAGCAATCAGCCCCAGCATTTT. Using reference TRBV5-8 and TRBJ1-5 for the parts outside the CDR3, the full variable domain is EAGVTQSPTHLIKTRGQQATLRCSPISGHTSVYWYQQALGLGLQFLLWYDEGEERNRGNFPPRFSGRQFPNYSSELNVNALELEDSALYLCASSLMPGTDYSNQPQHFGDGTRLSIL.

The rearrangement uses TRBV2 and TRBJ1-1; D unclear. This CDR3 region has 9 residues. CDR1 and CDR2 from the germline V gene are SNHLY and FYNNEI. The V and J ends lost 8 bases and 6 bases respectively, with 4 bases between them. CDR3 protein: CASSPEAFF. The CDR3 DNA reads TGTGCCAGCTCTCCTGAAGCTTTCTTT.

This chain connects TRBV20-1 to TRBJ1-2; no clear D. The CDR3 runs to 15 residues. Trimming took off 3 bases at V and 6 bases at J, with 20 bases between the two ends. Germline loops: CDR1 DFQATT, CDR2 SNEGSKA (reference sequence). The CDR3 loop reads CSASEGYGSPDGYTF. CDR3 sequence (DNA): TGCAGTGCTAGTGAGGGATATGGGAGTCCGGATGGCTACACCTTC.

In DNA, the CDR3 is TGCGCCAGCGCAGGGGGCCACGGGGAGCTGTTTTTT. Translated, it gives CASAGGHGELFF. The chain joins TRBV5-1 to TRBJ2-2; TRBD1 aligns across 8 bases. V dropped 7 bases and J dropped 7; count of bases not matched to a gene: 3. This CDR3 has 12 residues. Per germline, CDR1 SGHRS and CDR2 YFSETQ.

The CDR3 protein is CASGQTMNTEAFF. The CDR3 DNA reads as TGTGCCAGCGGACAGACCATGAACACTGAAGCTTTCTTT. The chain recombines TRBV19 with TRBJ1-1; weak D call: TRBD1 (6 bases). Trimming took off 9 bases at V and 0 bases at J, with 11 bases between the two ends. Germline V CDR1 and CDR2: LNHDA, SQIVND (reference sequence). This CDR3 spans 13 amino acids.

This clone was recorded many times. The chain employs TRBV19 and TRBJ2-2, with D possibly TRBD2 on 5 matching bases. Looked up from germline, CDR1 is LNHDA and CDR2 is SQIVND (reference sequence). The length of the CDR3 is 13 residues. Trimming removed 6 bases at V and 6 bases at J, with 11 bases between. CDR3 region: CASSPGFPGELFF. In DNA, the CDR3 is TGTGCCAGTAGCCCGGGATTCCCCGGGGAGCTGTTTTTT.

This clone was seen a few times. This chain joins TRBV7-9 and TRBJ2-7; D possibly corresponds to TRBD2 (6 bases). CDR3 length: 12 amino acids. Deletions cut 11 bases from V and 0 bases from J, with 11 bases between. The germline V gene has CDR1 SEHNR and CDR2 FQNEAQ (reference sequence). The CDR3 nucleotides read TGTGCCGTTGAGCGGGCCTCCTACGAGCAGTACTTC. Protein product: CAVERASYEQYF.

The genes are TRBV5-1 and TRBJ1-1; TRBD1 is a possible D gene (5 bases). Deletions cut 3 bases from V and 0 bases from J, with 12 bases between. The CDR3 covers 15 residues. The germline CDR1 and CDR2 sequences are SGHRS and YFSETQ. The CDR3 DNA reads TGCGCCAGCAGCTCCACAGGAAATCTGAACACTGAAGCTTTCTTT. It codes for CASSSTGNLNTEAFF.

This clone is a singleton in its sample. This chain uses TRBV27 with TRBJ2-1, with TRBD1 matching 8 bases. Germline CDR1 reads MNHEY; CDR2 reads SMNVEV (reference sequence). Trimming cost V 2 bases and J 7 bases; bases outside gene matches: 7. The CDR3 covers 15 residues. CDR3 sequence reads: CASSLGQGLKNEQFF. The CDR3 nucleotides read TGTGCCAGCAGTTTAGGACAGGGTTTGAAAAATGAGCAGTTCTTC.

CDR3 amino acids: CSVVLGGGYYEQYF. CDR3 in DNA: TGCAGCGTTGTCCTCGGAGGAGGGTACTACGAGCAGTACTTC. V gene TRBV29-1 combines with J gene TRBJ2-7; possibly TRBD2 for D (6 bases). The CDR3 runs to 14 residues. V was shortened by 4 bases and J by 3 bases, with 16 bases between the two germline ends. The germline gives CDR1 SQVTM, CDR2 ANQGSEA.

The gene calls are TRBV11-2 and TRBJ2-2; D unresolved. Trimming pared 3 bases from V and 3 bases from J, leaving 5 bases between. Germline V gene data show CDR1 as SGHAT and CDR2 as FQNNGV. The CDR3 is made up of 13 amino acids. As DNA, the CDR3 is TGTGCCAGCAGCTTTAGAGACACCGGGGAGCTGTTTTTT. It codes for CASSFRDTGELFF.

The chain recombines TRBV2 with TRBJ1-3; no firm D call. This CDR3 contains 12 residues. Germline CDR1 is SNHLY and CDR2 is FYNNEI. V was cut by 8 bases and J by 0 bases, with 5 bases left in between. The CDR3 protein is CASGSSGNTIYF. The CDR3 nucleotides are TGTGCCAGCGGGAGCTCTGGAAACACCATATATTTT.

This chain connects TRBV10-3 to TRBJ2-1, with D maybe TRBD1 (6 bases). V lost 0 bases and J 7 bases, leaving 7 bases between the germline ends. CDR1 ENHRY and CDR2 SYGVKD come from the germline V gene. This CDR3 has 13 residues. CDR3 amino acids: CAISESQGNEQFF. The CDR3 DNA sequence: TGTGCCATCAGTGAGTCACAGGGTAATGAGCAGTTCTTC.

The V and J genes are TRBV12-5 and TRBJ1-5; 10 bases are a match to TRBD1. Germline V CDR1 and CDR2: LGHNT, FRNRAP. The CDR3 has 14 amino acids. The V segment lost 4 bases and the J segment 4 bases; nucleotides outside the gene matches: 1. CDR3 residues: CASGSGQGNQPQHF. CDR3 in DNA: TGTGCTAGTGGTTCGGGACAGGGGAATCAGCCCCAGCATTTT. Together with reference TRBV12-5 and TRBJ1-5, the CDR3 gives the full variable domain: DARVTQTPRHKVTEMGQEVTMRCQPILGHNTVFWYRQTMMQGLELLAYFRNRAPLDDSGMPKDRFSAEMPDATLATLKIQPSEPRDSAVYFCASGSGQGNQPQHFGDGTRLSIL.

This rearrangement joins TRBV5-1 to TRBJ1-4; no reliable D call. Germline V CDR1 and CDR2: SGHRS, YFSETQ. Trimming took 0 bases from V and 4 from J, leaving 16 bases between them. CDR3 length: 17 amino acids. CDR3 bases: TGCGCCAGCAGCTTGGGCGCTGGGCAACCCTTTAATGAAAAACTGTTTTTT. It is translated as CASSLGAGQPFNEKLFF.

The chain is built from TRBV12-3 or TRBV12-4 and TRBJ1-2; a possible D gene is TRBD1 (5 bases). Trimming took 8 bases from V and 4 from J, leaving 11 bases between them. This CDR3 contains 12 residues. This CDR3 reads CASRGDSYGYTF. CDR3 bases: TGTGCCAGCCGGGGGGACTCCTATGGCTACACCTTC.